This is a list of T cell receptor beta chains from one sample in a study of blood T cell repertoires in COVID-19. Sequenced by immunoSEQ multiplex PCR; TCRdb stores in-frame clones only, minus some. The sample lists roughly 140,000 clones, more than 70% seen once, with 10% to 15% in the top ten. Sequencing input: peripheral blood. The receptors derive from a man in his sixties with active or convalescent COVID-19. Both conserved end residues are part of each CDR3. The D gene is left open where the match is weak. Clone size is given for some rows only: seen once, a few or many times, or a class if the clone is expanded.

CASSERDRGNTEAFF TGCGCCAGCAGCGAGAGGGACAGGGGTAACACTGAAGCTTTCTTT TRBV5-1 NA TRBD1 TRBJ1-1
CASSETPGGQGVDEQYF TGTGCCAGCAGTGAAACTCCGGGGGGACAGGGAGTGGACGAGCAGTACTTC TRBV9 once TRBD1 TRBJ2-7
CASIEAYGTGIYNEQFF TGTGCCAGCATCGAAGCCTACGGGACAGGGATTTACAATGAGCAGTTCTTC TRBV6-1 few TRBD1 TRBJ2-1
CASSATSGRSTDTQYF TGTGCCAGCAGCGCGACTAGCGGGCGCAGCACAGATACGCAGTATTTT TRBV11-1 NA TRBD2 TRBJ2-3
CASSPDSLYEQYF TGCGCCAGCAGCCCCGACAGCTTGTACGAGCAGTACTTC TRBV5-1 NA NA TRBJ2-7
CASSFRGQETQYF TGTGCCAGCAGTTTTAGGGGGCAAGAGACCCAGTACTTC TRBV27 NA NA TRBJ2-5
CASSLINRNTEAFF TGTGCCAGCAGCTTAATAAACAGGAACACTGAAGCTTTCTTT TRBV7-2 once NA TRBJ1-1
CAGTSGNNEQFF TGTGCAGGGACTAGCGGGAATAATGAGCAGTTCTTC TRBV6-5 NA TRBD2 TRBJ2-1
CASSLVGQQAYEQYF TGTGCCAGCAGCTTAGTGGGACAGCAAGCCTACGAGCAGTACTTC TRBV11-2 NA TRBD1 TRBJ2-7
CASSQAGLTYEQYF TGTGCCAGCAGCCAGGCCGGGTTAACCTACGAGCAGTACTTC TRBV4-2 NA NA TRBJ2-7
CASSTHRDGGYTF TGTGCCAGCAGTACCCACAGGGATGGTGGCTACACCTTC TRBV6-5 NA NA TRBJ1-2
CASSEAGATEAFF TGTGCCAGCAGTGAAGCGGGGGCCACCGAAGCTTTCTTT TRBV6-1 NA NA TRBJ1-1
CASSLAGAEGDGELFF TGTGCCAGCAGCCTGGCAGGGGCGGAAGGGGACGGGGAGCTGTTTTTT TRBV28 NA NA TRBJ2-2
CASSLGGTSTDTQYF TGTGCCAGCAGCTTAGGCGGGACTAGCACAGATACGCAGTATTTT TRBV7-6 once NA TRBJ2-3
CATSGTGSQETQYF TGTGCCACCAGCGGCACAGGCTCCCAAGAGACCCAGTACTTC TRBV15 NA NA TRBJ2-5
CASSSTGQGRYEQYF TGTGCCAGCAGTTCTACTGGACAGGGTCGGTACGAGCAGTACTTC TRBV28 NA TRBD1 TRBJ2-7
CASSFGRVGTDTQYF TGTGCCAGCAGTTTCGGCAGGGTTGGCACAGATACGCAGTATTTT TRBV28 NA NA TRBJ2-3
CASSYDGTGTDTQYF TGTGCCAGCAGTTACGATGGGACAGGGACAGATACGCAGTATTTT TRBV6-5 NA TRBD1 TRBJ2-3
CASSFRRGLETQYF TGTGCCAGCAGTTTCCGAAGGGGCCTGGAGACCCAGTACTTC TRBV28 NA NA TRBJ2-5
CASSSWTSGRSAEQYF TGTGCCAGCAGTTCCTGGACTAGCGGGAGGTCAGCGGAGCAGTACTTC TRBV27 NA TRBD2 TRBJ2-7
CSATYDNEQFF TGCAGTGCTACCTACGACAATGAGCAGTTCTTC TRBV20-1 NA NA TRBJ2-1
CASSTGVPLRETQYF TGTGCCAGTAGTACGGGGGTTCCACTGCGAGAGACCCAGTACTTC TRBV19 NA NA TRBJ2-5
CASSRQGSTDTQYF TGTGCCAGCAGCCGACAGGGAAGCACAGATACGCAGTATTTT TRBV7-9 few TRBD1 TRBJ2-3
CASSSLQGAEGNQPQHF TGTGCCAGCAGTTCATTACAGGGGGCGGAGGGCAATCAGCCCCAGCATTTT TRBV27 NA TRBD1 TRBJ1-5
CASSLRQGNEQFF TGTGCCAGCAGCTTGAGACAGGGGAATGAGCAGTTCTTC TRBV13 NA TRBD1 TRBJ2-1
CASSPRRVGTEAFF TGTGCCAGCTCACCACGGAGGGTAGGAACTGAAGCTTTCTTT TRBV18 NA NA TRBJ1-1
CSVDAASYNEQFF TGCAGCGTTGATGCCGCGTCCTACAATGAGCAGTTCTTC TRBV29-1 NA NA TRBJ2-1
CASSQDVFGRGNGYTF TGTGCCAGCAGCCAAGATGTTTTCGGCAGGGGAAATGGCTACACCTTC TRBV4-2 NA NA TRBJ1-2
CASSGQAQETQYF TGTGCCAGCAGTGGACAGGCCCAAGAGACCCAGTACTTC TRBV2 NA NA TRBJ2-5
CASSLDIRPYEQYF TGTGCCAGCAGTCTCGACATCAGACCCTACGAGCAGTACTTC TRBV5-5 few NA TRBJ2-7
CASSGRDSYEKLFF TGTGCCAGCAGCGGCCGGGACAGTTATGAAAAACTGTTTTTT TRBV9 NA TRBD1 TRBJ1-4
CASNAGRENEKLFF TGTGCCAGCAATGCAGGGAGGGAAAATGAAAAACTGTTTTTT TRBV6-5 few NA TRBJ1-4
CAISDPSMARAPNQPQHF TGTGCCATCAGTGACCCCTCCATGGCCAGGGCGCCGAATCAGCCCCAGCATTTT TRBV10-3 NA NA TRBJ1-5
CASSLSVGGARTEAFF TGTGCCAGCAGCTTATCAGTTGGGGGGGCTCGGACTGAAGCTTTCTTT TRBV9 NA NA TRBJ1-1
CASSLDRGVTGELFF TGTGCCAGCAGTTTGGACAGGGGGGTAACCGGGGAGCTGTTTTTT TRBV28 NA TRBD1 TRBJ2-2
CASSFDGYTDTQYF TGTGCCAGCAGTTTCGACGGGTACACAGATACGCAGTATTTT TRBV2 NA NA TRBJ2-3
CASSARTGDGQYF TGTGCCAGCAGCGCCCGGACAGGGGACGGTCAGTACTTC TRBV9 NA TRBD1 TRBJ2-4
CASRSAHEQYF TGTGCCTCCCGGAGTGCCCACGAGCAGTACTTC TRBV30 NA NA TRBJ2-7
CASSVDPSSYEQYF TGTGCCAGCAGCGTAGACCCTAGCAGCTACGAGCAGTACTTC TRBV9 NA NA TRBJ2-7
CASSARGRDEQFF TGCGCCAGCAGCGCGAGAGGGAGGGACGAGCAGTTCTTC TRBV5-1 NA TRBD2 TRBJ2-1
CASSSRPSSYNEQFF TGCGCCAGCAGCTCCCGTCCGAGCTCCTACAATGAGCAGTTCTTC TRBV5-1 once NA TRBJ2-1
CASSPSSYGYTF TGTGCCAGCAGTCCCTCCAGTTATGGCTACACCTTC TRBV12-3/TRBV12-4 NA NA TRBJ1-2
CASSLLADNTEAFF TGTGCCAGCAGTTTATTAGCCGATAACACTGAAGCTTTCTTT TRBV28 NA NA TRBJ1-1
CASSQGVEETQYF TGTGCCAGCTCCCAGGGGGTAGAAGAGACCCAGTACTTC TRBV18 NA TRBD1 TRBJ2-5
CASSLLGRGGEKLFF TGTGCCAGCAGCCTGCTCGGGAGGGGAGGGGAAAAACTGTTTTTT TRBV7-3 once NA TRBJ1-4
CASSLLAGMDGEQFF TGCGCCAGCAGCTTGCTGGCGGGAATGGACGGTGAGCAGTTCTTC TRBV5-1 NA NA TRBJ2-1